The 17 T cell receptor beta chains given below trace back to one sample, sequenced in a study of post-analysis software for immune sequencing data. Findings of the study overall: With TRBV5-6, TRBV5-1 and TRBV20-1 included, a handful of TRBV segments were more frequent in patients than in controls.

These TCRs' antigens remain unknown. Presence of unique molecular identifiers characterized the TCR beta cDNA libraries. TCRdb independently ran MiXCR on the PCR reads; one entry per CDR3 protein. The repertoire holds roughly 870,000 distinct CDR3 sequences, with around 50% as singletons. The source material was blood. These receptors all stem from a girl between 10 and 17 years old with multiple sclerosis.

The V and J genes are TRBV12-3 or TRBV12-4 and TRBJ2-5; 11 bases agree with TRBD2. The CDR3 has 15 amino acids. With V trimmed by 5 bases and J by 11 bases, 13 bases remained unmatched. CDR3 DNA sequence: TGTGCCAGCAGTAGGACTAGCGGGTCCTCTAATGAGCAGTACTTC. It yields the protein CASSRTSGSSNEQYF.

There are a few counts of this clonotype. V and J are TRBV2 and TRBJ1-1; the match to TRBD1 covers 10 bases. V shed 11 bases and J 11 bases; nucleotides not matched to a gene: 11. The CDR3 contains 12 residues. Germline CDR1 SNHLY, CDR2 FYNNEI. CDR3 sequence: CAGRTGGEVAFF. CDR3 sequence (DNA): TGTGCCGGAAGGACAGGGGGTGAGGTTGCTTTCTTT.

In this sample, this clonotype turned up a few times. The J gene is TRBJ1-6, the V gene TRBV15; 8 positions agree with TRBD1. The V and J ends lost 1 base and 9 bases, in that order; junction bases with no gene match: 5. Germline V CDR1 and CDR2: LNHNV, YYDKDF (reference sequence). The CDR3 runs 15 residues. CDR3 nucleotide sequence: TGTGCCACCAGCAGAGGTGGACAGGGTACTTCACCCCTCCACTTT. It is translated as CATSRGGQGTSPLHF.

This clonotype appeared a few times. CDR3 DNA: TGTGCCAGCAGCCCGAGGCCCGAGGCCCTGGGGAATATCGACGAGCAGTACTTC. Translation: CASSPRPEALGNIDEQYF. The chain has TRBV6-1 and TRBJ2-7; D gene uncertain. CDR3 size: 18 residues. The germline V gene has CDR1 MNHNS and CDR2 SASEGT. Trimming removed 6 bases from V and 5 bases from J, with 29 bases in between.

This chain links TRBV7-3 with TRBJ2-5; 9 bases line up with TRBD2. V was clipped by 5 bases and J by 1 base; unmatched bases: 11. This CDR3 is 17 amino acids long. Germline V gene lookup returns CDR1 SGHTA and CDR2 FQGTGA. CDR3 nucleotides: TGTGCCAGCAGCCCACACGGACTAGCGTCATCCCAAGAGACCCAGTACTTC. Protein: CASSPHGLASSQETQYF.

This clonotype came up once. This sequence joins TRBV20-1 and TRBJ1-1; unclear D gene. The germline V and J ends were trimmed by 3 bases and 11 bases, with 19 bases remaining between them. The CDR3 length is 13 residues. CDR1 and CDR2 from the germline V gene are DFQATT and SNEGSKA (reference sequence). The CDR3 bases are TGCAGTGCTAGTAGTCGAGAGGGCCCGGGTGCTTTCTTT. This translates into CSASSREGPGAFF.

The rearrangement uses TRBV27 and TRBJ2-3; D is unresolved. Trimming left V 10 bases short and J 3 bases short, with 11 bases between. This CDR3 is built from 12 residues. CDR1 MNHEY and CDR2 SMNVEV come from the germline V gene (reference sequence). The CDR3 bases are TGTGCCACCAAGCAGAGGACAGATACGCAGTATTTT. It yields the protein CATKQRTDTQYF.

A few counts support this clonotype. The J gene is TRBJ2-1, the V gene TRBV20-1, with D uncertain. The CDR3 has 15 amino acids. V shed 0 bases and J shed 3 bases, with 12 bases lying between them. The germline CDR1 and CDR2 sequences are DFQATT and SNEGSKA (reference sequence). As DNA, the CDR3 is TGCAGTGCTAGAGATTTCGCTTCCGACTACAATGAGCAGTTCTTC. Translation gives CSARDFASDYNEQFF.

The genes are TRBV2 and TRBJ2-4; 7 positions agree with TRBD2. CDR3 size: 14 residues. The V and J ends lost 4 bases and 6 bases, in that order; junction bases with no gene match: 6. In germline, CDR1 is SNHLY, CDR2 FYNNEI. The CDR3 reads CASSVPSGVNIQYF. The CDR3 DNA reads TGTGCCAGCAGTGTCCCCAGCGGGGTAAACATTCAGTACTTC.

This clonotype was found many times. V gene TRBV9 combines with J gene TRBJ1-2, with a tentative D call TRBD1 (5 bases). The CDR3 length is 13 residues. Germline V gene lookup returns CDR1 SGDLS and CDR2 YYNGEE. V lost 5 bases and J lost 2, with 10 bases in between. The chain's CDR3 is CASSEGTNYGYTF. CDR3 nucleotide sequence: TGTGCCAGCAGTGAGGGGACCAACTATGGCTACACCTTC.

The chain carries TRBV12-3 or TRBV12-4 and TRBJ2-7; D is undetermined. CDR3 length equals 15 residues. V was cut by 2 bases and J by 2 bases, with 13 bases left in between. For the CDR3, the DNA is TGTGCCAGCAGTTTAACAAGAGAGCTAACCTACGAGCAGTACTTC. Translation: CASSLTRELTYEQYF.

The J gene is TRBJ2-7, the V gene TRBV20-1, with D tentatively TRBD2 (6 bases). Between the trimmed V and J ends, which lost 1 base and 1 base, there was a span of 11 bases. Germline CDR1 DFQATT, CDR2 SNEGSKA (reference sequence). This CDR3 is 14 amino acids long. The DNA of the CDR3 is TGCAGTGCTAGAGTTCCCCGGGGGTCCTACGAGCAGTACTTC. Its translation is CSARVPRGSYEQYF.

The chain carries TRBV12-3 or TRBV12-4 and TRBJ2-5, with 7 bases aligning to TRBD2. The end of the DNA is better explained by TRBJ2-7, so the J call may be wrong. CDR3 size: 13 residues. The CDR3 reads CASSREELGEQYF. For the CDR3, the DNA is TGTGCCAGCAGTCGGGAGGAGTTAGGCGAGCAGTACTTC.

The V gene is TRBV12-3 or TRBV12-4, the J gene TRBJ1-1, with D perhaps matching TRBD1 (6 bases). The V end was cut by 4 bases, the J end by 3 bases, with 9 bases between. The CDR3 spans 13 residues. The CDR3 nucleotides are TGTGCCAGCAGTTCCTACAGGGACACTGAAGCTTTCTTT. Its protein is CASSSYRDTEAFF.

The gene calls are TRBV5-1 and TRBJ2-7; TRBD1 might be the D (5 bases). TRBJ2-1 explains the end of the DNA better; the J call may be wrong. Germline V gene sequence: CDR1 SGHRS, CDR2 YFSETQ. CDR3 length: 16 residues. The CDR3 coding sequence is TGCGCCAGCAGCTTGGGATATCGGCAGGGCTACAATGAGCAGTTCTTC. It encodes CASSLGYRQGYNEQFF.

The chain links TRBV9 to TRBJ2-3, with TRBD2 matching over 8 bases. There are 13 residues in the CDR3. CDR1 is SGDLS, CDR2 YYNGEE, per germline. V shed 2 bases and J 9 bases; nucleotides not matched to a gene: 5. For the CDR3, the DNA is TGTGCCAGCAGCGTCGACCGGACTAGCACGCAGTATTTT. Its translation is CASSVDRTSTQYF.

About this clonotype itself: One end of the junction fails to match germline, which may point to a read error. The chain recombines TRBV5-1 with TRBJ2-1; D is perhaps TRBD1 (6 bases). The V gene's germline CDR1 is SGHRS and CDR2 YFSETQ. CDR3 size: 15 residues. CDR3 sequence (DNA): TGCGCCGGCAGCACGCAGGGGTCCCATCTACCGGGACAGTTCTTC. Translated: CAGSTQGSHLPGQFF.